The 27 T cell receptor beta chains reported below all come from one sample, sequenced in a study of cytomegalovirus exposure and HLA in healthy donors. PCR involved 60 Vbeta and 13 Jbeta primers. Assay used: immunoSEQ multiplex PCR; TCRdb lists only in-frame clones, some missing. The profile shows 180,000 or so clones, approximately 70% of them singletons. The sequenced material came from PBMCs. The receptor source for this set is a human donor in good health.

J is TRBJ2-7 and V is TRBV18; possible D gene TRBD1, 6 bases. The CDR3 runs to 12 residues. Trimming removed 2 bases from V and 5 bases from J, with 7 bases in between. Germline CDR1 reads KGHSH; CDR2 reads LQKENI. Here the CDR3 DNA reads TGTGCCAGCTCACCAGGGGGCCACGAGCAGTACTTC. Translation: CASSPGGHEQYF.

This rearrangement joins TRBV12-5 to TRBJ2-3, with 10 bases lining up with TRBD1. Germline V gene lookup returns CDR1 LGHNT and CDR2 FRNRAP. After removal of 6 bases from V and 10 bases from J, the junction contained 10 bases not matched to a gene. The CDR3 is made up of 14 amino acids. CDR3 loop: CASGTGTGAPSQYF. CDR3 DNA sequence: TGTGCTAGTGGCACCGGGACAGGGGCTCCCTCGCAGTATTTT.

Here the CDR3 reads CASSYQRPDRGYEQYF. The CDR3 DNA follows: TGTGCCAGCAGTTACCAGCGACCCGACAGGGGATACGAGCAGTACTTC. The genes are TRBV6-5 and TRBJ2-5, with 8 positions matching TRBD1. The DNA end is more similar to TRBJ2-7, so the J call may be wrong. The CDR3 extends over 16 amino acids. Germline-derived CDR1 and CDR2 are MNHEY and SVGAGI.

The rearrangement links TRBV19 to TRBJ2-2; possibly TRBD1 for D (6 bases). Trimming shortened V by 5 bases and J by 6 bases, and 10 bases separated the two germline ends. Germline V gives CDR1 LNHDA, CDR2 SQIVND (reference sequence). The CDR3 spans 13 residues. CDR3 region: CASSAYRAGELFF. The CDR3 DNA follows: TGTGCCAGTAGTGCATACAGGGCCGGGGAGCTGTTTTTT. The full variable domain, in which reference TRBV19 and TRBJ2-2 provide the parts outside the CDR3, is DGGITQSPKYLFRKEGQNVTLSCEQNLNHDAMYWYRQDPGQGLRLIYYSQIVNDFQKGDIAEGYSVSREKKESFPLTVTSAQKNPTAFYLCASSAYRAGELFFGEGSRLTVL.

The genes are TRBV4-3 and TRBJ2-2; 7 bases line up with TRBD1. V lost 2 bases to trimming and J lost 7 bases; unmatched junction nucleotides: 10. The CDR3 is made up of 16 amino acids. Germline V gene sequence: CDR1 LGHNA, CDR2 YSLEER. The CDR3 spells CASSQTATGYIGELFF. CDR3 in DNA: TGCGCCAGCAGCCAAACCGCGACAGGGTATATCGGGGAGCTGTTTTTT.

The CDR3 sequence: CASSPSLTGQNSPLHF. Here the CDR3 DNA reads TGTGCCAGCTCACCATCCCTGACAGGGCAAAATTCACCCCTCCACTTT. This chain joins TRBV18 and TRBJ1-6; 7 positions match TRBD1. This CDR3 contains 16 residues. Germline V lookup: CDR1 KGHSH, CDR2 LQKENI. V was pared by 2 bases and J by 7 bases, with 8 bases of the junction left unmatched.

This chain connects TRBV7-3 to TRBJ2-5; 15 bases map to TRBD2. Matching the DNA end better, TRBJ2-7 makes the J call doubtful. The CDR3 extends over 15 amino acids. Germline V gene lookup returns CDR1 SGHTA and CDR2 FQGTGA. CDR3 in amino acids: CASSSGLAGGYEQYF. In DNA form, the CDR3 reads TGTGCCAGCAGCTCGGGACTAGCGGGGGGCTACGAGCAGTACTTC.

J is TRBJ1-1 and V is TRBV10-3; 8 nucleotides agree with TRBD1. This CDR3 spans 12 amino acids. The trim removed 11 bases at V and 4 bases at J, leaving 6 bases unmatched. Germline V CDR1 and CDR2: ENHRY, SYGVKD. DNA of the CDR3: TGTGCCGTACAGGGGGGGTCCACTGAAGCTTTCTTT. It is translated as CAVQGGSTEAFF.

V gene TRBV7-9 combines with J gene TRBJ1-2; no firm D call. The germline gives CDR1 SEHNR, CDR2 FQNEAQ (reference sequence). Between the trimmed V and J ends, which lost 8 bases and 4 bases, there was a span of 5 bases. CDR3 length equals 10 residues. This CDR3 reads CASEGYGYTF. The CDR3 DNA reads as TGTGCCAGCGAGGGCTATGGCTACACCTTC.

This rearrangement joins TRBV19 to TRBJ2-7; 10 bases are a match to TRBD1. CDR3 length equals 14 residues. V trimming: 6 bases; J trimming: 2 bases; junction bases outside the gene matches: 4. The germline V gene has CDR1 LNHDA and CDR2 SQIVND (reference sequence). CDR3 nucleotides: TGTGCCAGTAGGTTCGGGACAGGGGCCTACGAGCAGTACTTC. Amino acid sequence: CASRFGTGAYEQYF.

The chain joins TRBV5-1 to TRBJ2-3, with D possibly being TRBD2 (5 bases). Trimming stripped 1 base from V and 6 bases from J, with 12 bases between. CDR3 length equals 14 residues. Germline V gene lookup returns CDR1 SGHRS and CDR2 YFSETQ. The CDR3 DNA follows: TGCGCCAGCAGCTTGTATGGGGTAGCGGATACGCAGTATTTT. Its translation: CASSLYGVADTQYF.

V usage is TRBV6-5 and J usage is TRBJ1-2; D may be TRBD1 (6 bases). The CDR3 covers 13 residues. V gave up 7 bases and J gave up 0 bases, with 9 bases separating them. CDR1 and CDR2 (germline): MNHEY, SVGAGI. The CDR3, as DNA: TGTGCCAGCACAAGGGGGACTAACTATGGCTACACCTTC. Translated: CASTRGTNYGYTF.

CDR3 sequence reads: CASSQVPQGYSNQPQHF. In nucleotides, the CDR3 is TGCGCCAGCAGCCAAGTTCCACAGGGATATAGCAATCAGCCCCAGCATTTT. V is TRBV4-1 and J is TRBJ1-5, with D possibly TRBD1 on 6 matching bases. CDR1 MGHRA and CDR2 YSYEKL come from the germline V gene. The CDR3 contains 17 residues. The V gene lost 1 base and the J gene lost 0 bases, with 13 bases spanning the gap.

The chain's CDR3 is CATRDRSSPNTEAFF. As DNA, the CDR3 is TGTGCCACGCGGGACAGATCTTCTCCGAACACTGAAGCTTTCTTT. The chain recombines TRBV10-3 with TRBJ1-1, with 7 nucleotides matching TRBD1. J gave up 1 base and V 10 bases, and 12 bases lay outside the gene matches. The CDR3 runs to 15 residues. Germline loops: CDR1 ENHRY, CDR2 SYGVKD.

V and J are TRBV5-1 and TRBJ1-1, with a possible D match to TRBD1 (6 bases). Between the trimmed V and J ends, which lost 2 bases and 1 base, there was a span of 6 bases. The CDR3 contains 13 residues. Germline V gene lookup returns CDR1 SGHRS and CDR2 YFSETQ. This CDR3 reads CASSFRGNTEAFF. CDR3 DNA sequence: TGCGCCAGCAGCTTCAGGGGGAACACTGAAGCTTTCTTT.

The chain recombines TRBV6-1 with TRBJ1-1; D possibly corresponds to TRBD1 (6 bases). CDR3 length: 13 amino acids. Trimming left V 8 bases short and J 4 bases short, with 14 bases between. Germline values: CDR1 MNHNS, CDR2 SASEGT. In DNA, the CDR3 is TGTGCCAGCGTACAGGGCCTTCTCACTGAAGCTTTCTTT. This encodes CASVQGLLTEAFF.

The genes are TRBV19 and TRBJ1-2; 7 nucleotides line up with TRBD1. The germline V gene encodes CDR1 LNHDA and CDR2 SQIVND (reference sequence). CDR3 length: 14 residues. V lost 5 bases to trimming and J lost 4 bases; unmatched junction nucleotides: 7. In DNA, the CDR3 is TGTGCCAGTAGTGTCGGCTCAGGGGGCTATGGCTACACCTTC. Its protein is CASSVGSGGYGYTF.

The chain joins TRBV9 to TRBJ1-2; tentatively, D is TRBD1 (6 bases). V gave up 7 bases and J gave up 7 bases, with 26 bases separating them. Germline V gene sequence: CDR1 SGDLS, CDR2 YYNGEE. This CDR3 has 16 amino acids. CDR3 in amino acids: CASQSIKNRENGGYTF. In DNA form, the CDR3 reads TGTGCCAGCCAAAGTATAAAAAACAGGGAAAACGGTGGCTACACCTTC.

CDR3 protein: CASRGLKETQYF. CDR3 sequence (DNA): TGTGCCAGCAGGGGACTAAAAGAGACCCAGTACTTC. The chain has TRBV27 and TRBJ2-5; 7 positions agree with TRBD2. CDR3 length: 12 residues. Losses at the gene ends were 6 bases for V and 3 bases for J; bases not matched to a gene: 1. Germline CDR1 and CDR2: MNHEY and SMNVEV (reference sequence).

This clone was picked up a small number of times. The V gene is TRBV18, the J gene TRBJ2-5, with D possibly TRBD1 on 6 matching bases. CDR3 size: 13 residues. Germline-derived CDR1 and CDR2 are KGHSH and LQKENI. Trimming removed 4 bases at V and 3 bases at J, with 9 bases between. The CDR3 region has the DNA TGTGCCAGCTCACTGACAGGAAAAGAGACCCAGTACTTC. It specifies CASSLTGKETQYF. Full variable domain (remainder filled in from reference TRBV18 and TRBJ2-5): NAGVMQNPRHLVRRRGQEARLRCSPMKGHSHVYWYRQLPEEGLKFMVYLQKENIIDESGMPKERFSAEFPKEGPSILRIQQVVRGDSAAYFCASSLTGKETQYFGPGTRLLVL.

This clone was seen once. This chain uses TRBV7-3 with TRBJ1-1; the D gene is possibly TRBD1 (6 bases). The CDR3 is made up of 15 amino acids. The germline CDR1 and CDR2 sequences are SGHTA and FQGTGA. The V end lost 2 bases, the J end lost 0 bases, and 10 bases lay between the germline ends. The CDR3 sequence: CASSLGDRLNTEAFF. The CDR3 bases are TGTGCCAGCAGCTTAGGAGACAGGTTGAACACTGAAGCTTTCTTT.

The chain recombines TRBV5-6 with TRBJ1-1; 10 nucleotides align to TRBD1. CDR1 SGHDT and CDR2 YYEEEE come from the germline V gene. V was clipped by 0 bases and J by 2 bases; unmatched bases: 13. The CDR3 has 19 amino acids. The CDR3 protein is CASSLAGQGIGLYNTEAFF. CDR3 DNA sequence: TGTGCCAGCAGCTTGGCGGGACAGGGGATAGGGCTCTATAACACTGAAGCTTTCTTT.

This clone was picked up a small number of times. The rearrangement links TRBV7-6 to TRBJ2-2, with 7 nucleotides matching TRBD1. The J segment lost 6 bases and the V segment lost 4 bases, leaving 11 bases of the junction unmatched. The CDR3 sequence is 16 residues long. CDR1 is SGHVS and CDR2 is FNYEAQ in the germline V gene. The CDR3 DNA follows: TGTGCCAGCAGCTCAACCCGACAGGGCGGAGCCGGGGAGCTGTTTTTT. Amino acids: CASSSTRQGGAGELFF.

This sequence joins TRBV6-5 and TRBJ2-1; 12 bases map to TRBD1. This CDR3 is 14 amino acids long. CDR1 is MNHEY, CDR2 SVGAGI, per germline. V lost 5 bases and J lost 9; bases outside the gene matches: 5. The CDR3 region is CASSRDRGLSEQFF. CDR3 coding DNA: TGTGCCAGCAGTCGGGACAGGGGGCTTAGTGAGCAGTTCTTC.

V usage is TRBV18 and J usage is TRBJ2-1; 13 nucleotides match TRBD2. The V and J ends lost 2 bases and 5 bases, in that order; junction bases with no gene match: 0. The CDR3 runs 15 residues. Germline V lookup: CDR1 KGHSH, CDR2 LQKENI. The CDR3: CASSPGTSGNNEQFF. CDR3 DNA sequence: TGTGCCAGCTCACCAGGGACTAGCGGGAACAATGAGCAGTTCTTC.

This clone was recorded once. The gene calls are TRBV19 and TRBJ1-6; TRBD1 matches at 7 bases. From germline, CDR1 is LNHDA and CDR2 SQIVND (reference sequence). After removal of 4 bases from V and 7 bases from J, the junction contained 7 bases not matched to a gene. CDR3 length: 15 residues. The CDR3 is CASSTRAGGNSPLHF. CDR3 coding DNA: TGTGCCAGTAGTACCCGGGCAGGGGGAAATTCACCCCTCCACTTT.

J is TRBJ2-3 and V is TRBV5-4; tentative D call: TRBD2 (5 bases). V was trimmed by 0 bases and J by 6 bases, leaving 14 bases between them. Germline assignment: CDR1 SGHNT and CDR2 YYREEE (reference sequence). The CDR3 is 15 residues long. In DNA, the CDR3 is TGTGCCAGCAGCTTGGTTTACCCAGCGGAGGATACGCAGTATTTT. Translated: CASSLVYPAEDTQYF.